This TCR beta chain was captured by sequencing in a study of T cells after yellow fever vaccination. Study-wide context: SMART-Seq v4 Ultra Low Input prepared the low-cell-number fractions. Notes on the study in general: The appearance of a small share of clonotypes in both CD4 and CD8 compartments was observed. Most primary-vaccination clones reappeared after the booster (approximately 96% CD4, about 88% CD8).

This CDR3 has 14 amino acids. V was shortened by 3 bases and J by 5 bases, with 13 bases between the two germline ends. Per the germline V gene, CDR1 is ENHRY and CDR2 is SYGVKD. About this clonotype itself: What it binds is not known.

As TCR cDNA was made by 5'RACE template switching, a universal primer site and UMIs were added. TCRdb redid the calling of the 5' RACE reads with MiXCR, one entry per CDR3 protein. The sample yields hundreds of thousands of distinct CDR3 sequences, more than 5.5% seen once. Sequences were derived from PBMCs, sampled 5 days after the yellow fever booster vaccination. This TCR was sampled from a man aged 25-45 years who received the YFV17D yellow fever vaccine. V gene TRBV10-3 combines with J gene TRBJ2-5; maybe TRBD2 (5 bases). The CDR3, as DNA: TGTGCCATCAGTGATTCCTCGGGCGGGGAGACCCAGTACTTC. Its protein is CAISDSSGGETQYF.